The source of this T cell receptor beta chain is a study of CD8 T cells in Susac syndrome. High-throughput TCR beta sequencing covered peripheral CD8+ and CD4+ T cells. CDR3 length: 15 amino acids. Trimming cost V 0 bases and J 1 base, with 9 bases left between them. Germline V gene data show CDR1 as SGHRS and CDR2 as YFSETQ. Reverse transcription of about 0.45 to 1 ug RNA was performed with random hexamers. TCRdb passed the immunoSEQ multiplex PCR reads through MiXCR, listing each CDR3 protein once. The repertoire holds approximately 150,000 distinct CDR3 sequences, with around 95% as singletons. This clonotype was obtained from a human donor in good health. The chain joins TRBV5-1 to TRBJ2-3; D gene unclear. Sequenced sample: CD4+ T cells from PBMCs. The CDR3 reads CASSLEGLRTDTQYF. As DNA, the CDR3 is TGCGCCAGCAGCTTGGAAGGGCTACGCACAGATACGCAGTATTTT.